These T cell receptor beta chains were read from a single sample in a study of chemoradiotherapy in HPV16-positive cancers. Clones were sequenced by immunoSEQ multiplex PCR, and TCRdb holds only the in-frame ones, with some missing. The data hold tens of thousands of clones, with roughly 90% observed a single time. The sample was blood, taken from a patient who underwent chemoradiotherapy. Receptors originate from a human donor with HPV-associated anogenital cancer. Both conserved end residues are part of each CDR3. The D gene is left open where the match is weak. Clone size is stated in some rows and not others, as once, few, many or a class when expanded.

v_call	clone_size	j_call	d_call	cdr3_nt	cdr3_aa
TRBV7-9	NA	TRBJ2-7	NA	TGTGCCAGCAGTTCTAGGGGGAAGGAGTACTTC	CASSSRGKEYF
TRBV18	NA	TRBJ2-2	NA	TGTGCCAGCTCACGGATAGCCGGACAGACAAACACCGGGGAGCTGTTTTTT	CASSRIAGQTNTGELFF
TRBV6-1	NA	TRBJ2-7	TRBD1	TGTGCCATCAGTGGAGGGACAGGGACCTACGAGCAGTACTTC	CAISGGTGTYEQYF
TRBV5-1	NA	TRBJ2-2	NA	TGCGCCAGCAGCAGCCCAGGGAGTATATTGACCGGGGAGCTGTTTTTT	CASSSPGSILTGELFF
TRBV5-4	NA	TRBJ1-2	TRBD1	TGTGCCAGCAGCTTGTCCCAGGGGGCCCTAGGGGGATATGGCTACACCTTC	CASSLSQGALGGYGYTF
TRBV28	NA	TRBJ1-2	TRBD1	TGTGCCAGCAGTTTATTCCAGACAGGGATTGGCTCTGATGGCTACACCTTC	CASSLFQTGIGSDGYTF
TRBV5-8	NA	TRBJ2-3	NA	TGTGCCAGCAGCTTGTGGGTCCGTAGGGGGGATACGCAGTATTTT	CASSLWVRRGDTQYF
TRBV19	once	TRBJ2-7	NA	TGTGCCAGTAGTATTCCGGGGACCTCCTACGAGCAGTACTTC	CASSIPGTSYEQYF
TRBV21-1	NA	TRBJ2-7	NA	TGTGCCATTCGGGACAGGCCCCTCGAGCAGTACTTC	CAIRDRPLEQYF
TRBV14	NA	TRBJ1-1	NA	TGTGCCAGCAGCCAAGGGGGGTACACTGAAGCTTTCTTT	CASSQGGYTEAFF